This T cell receptor (beta chain) was documented in a study of cytomegalovirus exposure and HLA in healthy donors. General observations from the study: According to reports, the classifier identified cytomegalovirus status with high specificity and sensitivity. The study flagged roughly 160 TCR beta chains as cytomegalovirus-associated. A later analysis found first-cohort TCR clusters tended to co-occur in the approximately 120 validation repertoires. There were three CMV-associated chains whose specificity for CMV antigens was confirmed in vitro.

Sequencing used immunoSEQ multiplex PCR; TCRdb keeps in-frame clones, though not all of them. The data contain about 88,000 clones, 84% of them seen just once; the ten biggest clones take up around 10%. This CDR3 is built from 12 residues. Between the trimmed V and J ends, which lost 8 bases and 2 bases, there was a span of 7 bases. The V gene's germline CDR1 is ENHRY and CDR2 SYGVKD. As for this clone: Its specificity is unknown.

This TCR derives from a woman aged 18 to 35 in good health and CMV-seropositive. The chain joins TRBV10-3 to TRBJ1-5; no firm D call. Sequencing was carried out using PBMCs. In nucleotides, the CDR3 is TGTGCCATCGGGGAGGGCAATCAGCCCCAGCATTTT. Its translation: CAIGEGNQPQHF.